This T cell receptor (beta chain) was captured by sequencing in a study of graft-versus-host responses after intestinal transplantation. Points from the study as a whole: Recipient marrow contained GvH clones, some of which appeared first in ileum or blood. Graft-donor T cell macrochimerism coincided with high graft-versus-host to host-versus-graft clonal ratios in allografts.

Comment on this clone: Its antigen remains unidentified.

From germline, CDR1 is SGHNT and CDR2 YENEEA. V lost 5 bases and J 4 bases, leaving 14 bases between the germline ends. CDR3 size: 14 residues. TCRdb's copy holds only in-frame clones and misses some; the assay was immunoSEQ multiplex PCR. The table records some 46,000 clones, less than 95% of them present only once. Sequenced material: PBMCs, taken about 11 months after intestinal transplant. This clonotype originated in a human patient who received an intestinal transplant, so some T cells may come from the graft donor. This chain links TRBV11-3 with TRBJ2-5; possibly TRBD1 for D (6 bases). The CDR3 DNA reads as TGTGCCAGCAGCGCAGGACAGCACTCAGAGACCCAGTACTTC. This sequence encodes CASSAGQHSETQYF.